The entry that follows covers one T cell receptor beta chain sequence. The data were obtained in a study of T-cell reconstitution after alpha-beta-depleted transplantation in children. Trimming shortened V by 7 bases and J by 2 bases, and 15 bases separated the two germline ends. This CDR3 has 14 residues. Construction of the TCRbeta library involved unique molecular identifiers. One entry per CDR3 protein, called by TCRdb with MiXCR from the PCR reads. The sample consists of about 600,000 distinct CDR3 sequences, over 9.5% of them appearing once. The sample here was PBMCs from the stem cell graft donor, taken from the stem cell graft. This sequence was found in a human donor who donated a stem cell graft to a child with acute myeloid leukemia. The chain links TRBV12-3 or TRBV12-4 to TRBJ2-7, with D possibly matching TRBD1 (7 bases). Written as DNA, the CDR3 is TGTGCCAGCACCCCACGCAGGGGGGCCTACGAGCAGTACTTC. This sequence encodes CASTPRRGAYEQYF.